This TCR beta chain was obtained from a study of blood T cell repertoires in COVID-19. Study summary: COVID-19 samples collected from the United States, Italy and Spain covered acute and convalescent phases. Sources were T cells, B-cell-depleted T cells, or PBMCs; the material itself was cDNA or gDNA.

CDR3 length: 11 amino acids. Trimming cost V 4 bases and J 5 bases, with 6 bases left between them. Germline V gene data show CDR1 as MDHEN and CDR2 as SYDVKM. This clone was seen a handful of times. Study processing details: Amplification with reference gene primers provided the estimates of nucleated cell counts. The table came from immunoSEQ multiplex PCR; TCRdb's copy has only in-frame clones and leaves some out. For V, J and clone size, that table is used; D and trimming come from the DNA. The repertoire holds approximately 390,000 clones, with nearly 90% as singletons. This TCR came from a man younger than 30 with active or convalescent COVID-19. This rearrangement joins TRBV28 to TRBJ2-7; D ambiguous. What was sequenced was peripheral blood. The CDR3 DNA is TGTGCCAGCAGTTCCGCGCACGAGCAGTACTTC. Its translation: CASSSAHEQYF.